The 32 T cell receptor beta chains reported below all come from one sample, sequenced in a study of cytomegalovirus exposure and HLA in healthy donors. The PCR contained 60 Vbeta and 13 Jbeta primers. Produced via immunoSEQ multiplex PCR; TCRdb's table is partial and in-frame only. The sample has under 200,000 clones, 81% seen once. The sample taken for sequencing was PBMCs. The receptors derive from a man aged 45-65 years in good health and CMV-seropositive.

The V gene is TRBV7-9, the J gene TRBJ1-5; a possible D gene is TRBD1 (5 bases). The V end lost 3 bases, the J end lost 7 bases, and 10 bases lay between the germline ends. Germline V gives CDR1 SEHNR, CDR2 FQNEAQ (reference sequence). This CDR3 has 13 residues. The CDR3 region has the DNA TGTGCCAGCAGCTTTAGGGGTGGGCAGCCCCAGCATTTT. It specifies CASSFRGGQPQHF.

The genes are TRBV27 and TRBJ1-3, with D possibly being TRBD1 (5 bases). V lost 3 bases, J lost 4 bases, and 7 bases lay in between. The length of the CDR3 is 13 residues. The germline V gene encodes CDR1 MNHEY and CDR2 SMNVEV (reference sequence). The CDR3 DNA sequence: TGTGCCAGCAGTTTCAGGGTCGGAAACACCATATATTTT. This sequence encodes CASSFRVGNTIYF.

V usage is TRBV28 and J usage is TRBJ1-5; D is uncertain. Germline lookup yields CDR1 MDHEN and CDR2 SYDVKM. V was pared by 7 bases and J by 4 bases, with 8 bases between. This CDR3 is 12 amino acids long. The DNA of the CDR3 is TGTGCCAGCACCGATCGGAATCAGCCCCAGCATTTT. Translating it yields CASTDRNQPQHF.

CDR3 nucleotide sequence: TGTGCCAGCCGTGGGCGGGCCCTGTATTTT. Translated: CASRGRALYF. The V call is TRBV28, the J call TRBJ2-3, with D tentatively TRBD2 (5 bases). V gave up 8 bases and J gave up 14 bases, with 14 bases separating them. CDR1 MDHEN and CDR2 SYDVKM come from the germline V gene. The CDR3 has 10 amino acids.

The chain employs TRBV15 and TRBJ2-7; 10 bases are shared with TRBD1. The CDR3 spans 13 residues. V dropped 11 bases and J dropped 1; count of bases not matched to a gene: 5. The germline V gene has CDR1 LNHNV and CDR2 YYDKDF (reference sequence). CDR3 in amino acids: CALRTGGSYEQYF. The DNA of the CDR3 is TGTGCCCTACGGACAGGGGGGTCCTACGAGCAGTACTTC.

CDR3 residues: CASSFGGGDTEAFF. CDR3 DNA sequence: TGTGCCAGCAGCTTCGGGGGGGGTGACACTGAAGCTTTCTTT. This chain links TRBV5-4 with TRBJ1-1; TRBD1 might be the D (5 bases). V lost 2 bases, J lost 3 bases, and 11 bases lay in between. CDR3 length equals 14 residues. Germline loops: CDR1 SGHNT, CDR2 YYREEE (reference sequence).

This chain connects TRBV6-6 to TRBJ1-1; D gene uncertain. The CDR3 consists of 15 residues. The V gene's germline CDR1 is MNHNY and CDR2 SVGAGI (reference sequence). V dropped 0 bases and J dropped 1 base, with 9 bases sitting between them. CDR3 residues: CASSYSKGRNTEAFF. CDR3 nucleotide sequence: TGTGCCAGCAGTTACTCGAAAGGGAGGAACACTGAAGCTTTCTTT.

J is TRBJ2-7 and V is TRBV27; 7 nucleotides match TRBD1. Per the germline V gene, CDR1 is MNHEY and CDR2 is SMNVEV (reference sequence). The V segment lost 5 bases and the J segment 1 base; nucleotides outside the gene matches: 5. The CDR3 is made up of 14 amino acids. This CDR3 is CASSPRDSSYEQYF. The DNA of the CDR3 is TGTGCCAGCAGTCCCCGGGACAGTTCCTACGAGCAGTACTTC.

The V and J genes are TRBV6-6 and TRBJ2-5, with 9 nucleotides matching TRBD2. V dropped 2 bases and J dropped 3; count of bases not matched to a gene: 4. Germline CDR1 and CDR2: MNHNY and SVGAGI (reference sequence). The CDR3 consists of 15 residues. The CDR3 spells CASSYGASGEETQYF. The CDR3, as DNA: TGTGCCAGCAGTTACGGGGCTAGCGGGGAAGAGACCCAGTACTTC.

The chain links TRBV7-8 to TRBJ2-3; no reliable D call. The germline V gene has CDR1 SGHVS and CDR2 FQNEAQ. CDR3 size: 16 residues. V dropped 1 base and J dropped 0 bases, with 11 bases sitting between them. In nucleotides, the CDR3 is TGTGCCAGCAGCTTAGACCCAGCGCCTAGCACAGATACGCAGTATTTT. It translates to CASSLDPAPSTDTQYF.

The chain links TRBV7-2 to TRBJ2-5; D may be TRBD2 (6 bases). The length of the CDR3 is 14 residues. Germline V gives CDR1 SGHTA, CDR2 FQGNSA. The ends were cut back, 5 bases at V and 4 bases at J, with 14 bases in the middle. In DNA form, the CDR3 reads TGTGCCAGCAGCATAAGGAGGGCCGCAGAGACCCAGTACTTC. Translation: CASSIRRAAETQYF.

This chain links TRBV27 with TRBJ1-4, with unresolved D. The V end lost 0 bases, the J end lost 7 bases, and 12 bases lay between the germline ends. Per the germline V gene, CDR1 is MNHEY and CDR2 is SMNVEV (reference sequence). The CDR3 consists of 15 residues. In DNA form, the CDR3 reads TGTGCCAGCAGTTTATCGAGAGGGTTTGGTGAAAAACTGTTTTTT. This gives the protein CASSLSRGFGEKLFF.

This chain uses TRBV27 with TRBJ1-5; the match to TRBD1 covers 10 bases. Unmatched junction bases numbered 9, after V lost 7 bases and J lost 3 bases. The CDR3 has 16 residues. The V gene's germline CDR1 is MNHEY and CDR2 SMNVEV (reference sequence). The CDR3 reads CASKPGQGGTNQPQHF. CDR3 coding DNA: TGTGCCAGCAAGCCCGGACAGGGGGGCACCAATCAGCCCCAGCATTTT.

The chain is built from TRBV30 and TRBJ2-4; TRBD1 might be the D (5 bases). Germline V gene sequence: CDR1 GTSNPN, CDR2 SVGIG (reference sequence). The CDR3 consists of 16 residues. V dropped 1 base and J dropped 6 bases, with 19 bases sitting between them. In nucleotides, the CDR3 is TGTGCCTGGAGTGGCCTTGGCAGGGAAAGGGTAAACATTCAGTACTTC. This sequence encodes CAWSGLGRERVNIQYF.

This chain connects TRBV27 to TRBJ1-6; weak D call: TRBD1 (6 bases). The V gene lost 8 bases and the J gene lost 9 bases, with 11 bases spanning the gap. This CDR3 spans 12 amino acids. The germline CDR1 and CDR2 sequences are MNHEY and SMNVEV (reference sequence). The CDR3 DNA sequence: TGTGCCAGCGGGAGCAGGGGTTCACCCCTCCACTTT. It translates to CASGSRGSPLHF.

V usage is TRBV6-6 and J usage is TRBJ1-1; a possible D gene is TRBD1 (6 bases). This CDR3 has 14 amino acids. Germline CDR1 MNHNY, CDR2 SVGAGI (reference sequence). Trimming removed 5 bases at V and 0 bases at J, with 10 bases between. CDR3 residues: CASSGQLLNTEAFF. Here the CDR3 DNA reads TGTGCCAGCAGTGGACAGTTGCTGAACACTGAAGCTTTCTTT.

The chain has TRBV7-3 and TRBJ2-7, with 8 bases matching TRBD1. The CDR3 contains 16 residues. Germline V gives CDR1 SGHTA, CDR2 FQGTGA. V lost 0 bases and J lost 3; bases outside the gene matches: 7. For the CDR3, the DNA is TGTGCCAGCAGCTTAACCCCCGGGACAGGATTCTACGAGCAGTACTTC. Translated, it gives CASSLTPGTGFYEQYF.

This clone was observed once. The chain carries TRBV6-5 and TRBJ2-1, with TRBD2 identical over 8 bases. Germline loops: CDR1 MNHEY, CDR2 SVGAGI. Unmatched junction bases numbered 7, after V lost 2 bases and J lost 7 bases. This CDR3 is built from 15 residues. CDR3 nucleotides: TGTGCCAGCAGTTACCGGGGGGGCTTCGGGAATGAGCAGTTCTTC. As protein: CASSYRGGFGNEQFF.

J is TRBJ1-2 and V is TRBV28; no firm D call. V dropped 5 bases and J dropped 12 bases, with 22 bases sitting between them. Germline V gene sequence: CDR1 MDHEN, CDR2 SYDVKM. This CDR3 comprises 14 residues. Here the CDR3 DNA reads TGTGCCAGCAGTCCCCCCCGGACGTCGGGGAGAGACACCTTC. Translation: CASSPPRTSGRDTF.

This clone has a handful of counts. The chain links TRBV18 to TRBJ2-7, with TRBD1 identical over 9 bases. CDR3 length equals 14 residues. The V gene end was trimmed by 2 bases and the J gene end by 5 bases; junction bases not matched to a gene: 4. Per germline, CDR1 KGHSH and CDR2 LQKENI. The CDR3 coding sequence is TGTGCCAGCTCACCAGGGACAGGGTTCGACGAGCAGTACTTC. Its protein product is CASSPGTGFDEQYF.

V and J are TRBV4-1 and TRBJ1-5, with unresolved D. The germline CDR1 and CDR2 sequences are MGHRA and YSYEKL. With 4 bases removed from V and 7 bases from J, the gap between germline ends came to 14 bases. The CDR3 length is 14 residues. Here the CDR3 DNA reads TGCGCCAGCAGCCCGGTCTTAGGAGGACAGCCCCAGCATTTT. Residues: CASSPVLGGQPQHF.

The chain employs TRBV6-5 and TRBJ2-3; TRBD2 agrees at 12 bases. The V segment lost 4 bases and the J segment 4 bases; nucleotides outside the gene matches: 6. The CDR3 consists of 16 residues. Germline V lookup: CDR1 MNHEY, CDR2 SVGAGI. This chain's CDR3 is CASSSRLAGVADTQYF. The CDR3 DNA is TGTGCCAGCAGTTCCCGACTAGCGGGAGTGGCAGATACGCAGTATTTT.

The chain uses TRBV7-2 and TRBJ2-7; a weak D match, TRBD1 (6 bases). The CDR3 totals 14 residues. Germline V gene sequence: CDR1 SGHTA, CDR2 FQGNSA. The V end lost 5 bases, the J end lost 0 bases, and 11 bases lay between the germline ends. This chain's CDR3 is CASSPGTSSYEQYF. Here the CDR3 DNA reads TGTGCCAGCAGCCCCGGGACATCCTCCTACGAGCAGTACTTC.

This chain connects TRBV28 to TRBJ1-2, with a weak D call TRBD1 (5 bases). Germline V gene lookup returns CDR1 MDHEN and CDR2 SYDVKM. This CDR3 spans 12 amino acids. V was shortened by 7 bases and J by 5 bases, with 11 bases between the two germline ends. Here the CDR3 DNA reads TGTGCCAGCATAAGGGGAGGGTATGGCTACACCTTC. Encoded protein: CASIRGGYGYTF.

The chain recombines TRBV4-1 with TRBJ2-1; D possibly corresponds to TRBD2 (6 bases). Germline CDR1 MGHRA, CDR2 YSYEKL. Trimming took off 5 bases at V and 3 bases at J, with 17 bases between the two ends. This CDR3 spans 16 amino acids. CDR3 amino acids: CASSSLLGLVYNEQFF. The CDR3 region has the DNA TGCGCCAGCAGCTCTCTACTGGGACTTGTCTACAATGAGCAGTTCTTC.

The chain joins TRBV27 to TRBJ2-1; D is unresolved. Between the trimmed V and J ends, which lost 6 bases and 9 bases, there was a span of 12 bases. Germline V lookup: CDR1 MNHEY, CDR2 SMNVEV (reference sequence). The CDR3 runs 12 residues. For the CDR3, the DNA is TGTGCCAGCAGCCCTCCAGGTATTGAGCAGTTCTTC. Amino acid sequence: CASSPPGIEQFF.

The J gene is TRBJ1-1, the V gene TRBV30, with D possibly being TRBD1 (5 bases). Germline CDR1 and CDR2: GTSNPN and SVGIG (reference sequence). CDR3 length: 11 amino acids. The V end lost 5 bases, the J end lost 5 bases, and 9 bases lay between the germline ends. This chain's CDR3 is CAWGGLTEAFF. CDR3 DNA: TGTGCCTGGGGGGGACTTACTGAAGCTTTCTTT.

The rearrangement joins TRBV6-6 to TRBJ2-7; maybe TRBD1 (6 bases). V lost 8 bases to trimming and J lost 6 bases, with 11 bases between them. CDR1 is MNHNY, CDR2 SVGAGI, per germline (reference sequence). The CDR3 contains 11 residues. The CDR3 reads CASGARGEQYF. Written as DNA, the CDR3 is TGTGCCAGCGGCGCCAGGGGCGAGCAGTACTTC.

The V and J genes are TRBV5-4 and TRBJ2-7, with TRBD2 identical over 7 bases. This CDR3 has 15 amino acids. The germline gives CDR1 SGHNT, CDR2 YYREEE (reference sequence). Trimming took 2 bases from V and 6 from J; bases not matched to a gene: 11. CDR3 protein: CASSFGLAGGLEQYF. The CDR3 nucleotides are TGTGCCAGCAGCTTTGGCTTAGCGGGCGGTCTCGAGCAGTACTTC.

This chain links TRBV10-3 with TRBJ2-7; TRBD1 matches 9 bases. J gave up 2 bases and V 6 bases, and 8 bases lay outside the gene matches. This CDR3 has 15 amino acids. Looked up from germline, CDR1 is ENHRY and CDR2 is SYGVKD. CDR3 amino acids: CAIRGWTGETYEQYF. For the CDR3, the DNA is TGTGCCATCAGGGGGTGGACAGGGGAGACCTACGAGCAGTACTTC.

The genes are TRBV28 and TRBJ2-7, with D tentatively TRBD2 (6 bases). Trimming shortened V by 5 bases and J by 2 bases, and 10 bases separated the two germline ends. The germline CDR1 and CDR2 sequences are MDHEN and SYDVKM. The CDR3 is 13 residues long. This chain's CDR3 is CASSPGLPYEQYF. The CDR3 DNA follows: TGTGCCAGCAGTCCGGGACTCCCCTACGAGCAGTACTTC.

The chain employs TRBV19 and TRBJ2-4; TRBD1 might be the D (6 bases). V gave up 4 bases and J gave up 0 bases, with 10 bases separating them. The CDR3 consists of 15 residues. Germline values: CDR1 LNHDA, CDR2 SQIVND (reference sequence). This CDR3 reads CASSSPGEAKNIQYF. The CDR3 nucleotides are TGTGCCAGTAGTAGTCCAGGGGAAGCCAAAAACATTCAGTACTTC. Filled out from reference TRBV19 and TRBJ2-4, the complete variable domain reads DGGITQSPKYLFRKEGQNVTLSCEQNLNHDAMYWYRQDPGQGLRLIYYSQIVNDFQKGDIAEGYSVSREKKESFPLTVTSAQKNPTAFYLCASSSPGEAKNIQYFGAGTRLSVL.